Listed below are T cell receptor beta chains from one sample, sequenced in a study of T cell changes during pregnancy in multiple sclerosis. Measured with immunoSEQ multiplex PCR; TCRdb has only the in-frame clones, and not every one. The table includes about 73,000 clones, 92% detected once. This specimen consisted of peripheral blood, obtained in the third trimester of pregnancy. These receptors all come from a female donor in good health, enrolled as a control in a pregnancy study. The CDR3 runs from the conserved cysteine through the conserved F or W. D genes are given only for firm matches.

CDR3: CAMGQALGTGANVLTF
D: TRBD1
J: TRBJ2-6
V: TRBV10-3

CDR3: CASRETGVNYGYTF
D: TRBD1
J: TRBJ1-2
V: TRBV28

CDR3: CASSSKWAPLSNTEAFF
D: NA
J: TRBJ1-1
V: TRBV7-9

CDR3: CASSLSVEAEAFF
D: NA
J: TRBJ1-1
V: TRBV27

CDR3: CASSPGTGGSSYTEAFF
D: TRBD1
J: TRBJ1-1
V: TRBV18

CDR3: CASTNAGGASTDTQYF
D: TRBD2
J: TRBJ2-3
V: TRBV19

CDR3: CASSPPGAGEKLFF
D: NA
J: TRBJ1-4
V: TRBV18

CDR3: CASSIAATSGYNEQFF
D: TRBD2
J: TRBJ2-1
V: TRBV19

CDR3: CASSRQTGETEAFF
D: TRBD1
J: TRBJ1-1
V: TRBV14

CDR3: CATGNTGELFF
D: NA
J: TRBJ2-2
V: TRBV15

CDR3: CASSSWGRGDSYEQHF
D: NA
J: TRBJ2-7
V: TRBV18

CDR3: CASSQARTEAFF
D: NA
J: TRBJ1-1
V: TRBV4-2

CDR3: CASRVGEDQPQHF
D: NA
J: TRBJ1-5
V: TRBV12-2

CDR3: CASSIGTAFNQPQHF
D: NA
J: TRBJ1-5
V: TRBV19

CDR3: CASGAGTSPYREQYF
D: TRBD2
J: TRBJ2-7
V: TRBV28

CDR3: CATSSLPESTYNEQFF
D: NA
J: TRBJ2-1
V: TRBV15

CDR3: CSVVWGPGGEQYF
D: NA
J: TRBJ2-7
V: TRBV29-1

CDR3: CASSAREGGADTQYF
D: TRBD2
J: TRBJ2-3
V: TRBV7-2